This TCR beta chain derives from a study of cytomegalovirus exposure and HLA in healthy donors. Researchers ran the PCR with 60 Vbeta and 13 Jbeta primers. In the original workflow: An analysis that came later counted 73 million or so unique TCR beta chains, around 12 million shared. Profiling relied on immunoSEQ multiplex PCR, and the TCRdb table lists in-frame clones only, not all of them. Clone size and V and J calls were adopted from that table, with D and trimming inferred from the DNA. The top ten clones hold about 1.9% of a sample with more than 150,000 clones, roughly 78% of them seen once. In regard to this clone: Its antigen is currently unknown.

CDR1 is SNHLY and CDR2 is FYNNEI in the germline V gene. Trimming left V 1 base short and J 8 bases short, with 14 bases between. The CDR3 is 15 amino acids. Findings of the study overall: Later on, analysis showed that most CMV-associated TCR beta chains appeared to be HLA-restricted. TCR beta chains numbering under 200 were designated cytomegalovirus-associated.

This rearrangement joins TRBV2 to TRBJ1-4; D is perhaps TRBD1 (5 bases). This receptor was identified in a woman aged 25 to 45 in good health and CMV-seronegative. Input material: PBMCs. CDR3: CASSEGNTGREKLFF. DNA of the CDR3: TGTGCCAGCAGTGAAGGGAATACAGGCCGCGAAAAACTGTTTTTT.